These 3 T cell receptor beta chains were all obtained from the same sample, sequenced in a study of cytomegalovirus exposure and HLA in healthy donors. PCR was performed using 60 Vbeta and 13 Jbeta primers. Some clones are missing from TCRdb's copy, which holds only in-frame ones; the method was immunoSEQ multiplex PCR. This sample carries more than 50,000 clones, approximately 71% of them seen once, and the ten largest clones take approximately 30%. The source material was PBMCs. The receptors were sampled from a man aged 40-49 years in good health and CMV-seropositive.

V gene TRBV19 combines with J gene TRBJ2-7; 7 nucleotides line up with TRBD2. Germline V CDR1 and CDR2: LNHDA, SQIVND (reference sequence). Germline trimming cut 7 bases from V and 0 bases from J; bases unmatched to any gene: 3. This CDR3 contains 13 residues. In nucleotides, the CDR3 is TGTGCCAGTACGGCGGGGGTCTCCTACGAGCAGTACTTC. Residues: CASTAGVSYEQYF.

The V and J genes are TRBV4-1 and TRBJ1-1; D unresolved. The CDR3 consists of 20 residues. V was pared by 0 bases and J by 2 bases, with 25 bases between. Germline V gene sequence: CDR1 MGHRA, CDR2 YSYEKL. The CDR3 bases are TGCGCCAGCAGCCAAGATTCTACTTTGGACGGACGGGATCTTAACACTGAAGCTTTCTTT. This codes for CASSQDSTLDGRDLNTEAFF.

This sequence joins TRBV7-2 and TRBJ2-5; D may be TRBD2 (6 bases). With 5 bases removed from V and 4 bases from J, the gap between germline ends came to 11 bases. Per the germline V gene, CDR1 is SGHTA and CDR2 is FQGNSA. The CDR3 is made up of 13 amino acids. The CDR3 DNA reads as TGTGCCAGCAGCAGGAGGGCCATAGAGACCCAGTACTTC. This translates into CASSRRAIETQYF.